The clone carrying this TCR beta chain was recorded at least ten times. The data were taken from a study of blood T cells in healthy people across ages. Combining a sample-barcoded 5' primer with a J-beta primer mix, a second PCR ran for 7 to 11 cycles. TCRdb ran MiXCR on the 5' RACE reads and lists one entry per CDR3 protein. The sample yields about 1,800,000 distinct CDR3 sequences, about 28% seen once. Germline V gene lookup returns CDR1 SGHRS and CDR2 YFSETQ. This CDR3 is built from 15 residues. The V and J ends lost 8 bases and 1 base, in that order; junction bases with no gene match: 10. The chain is built from TRBV5-1 and TRBJ2-7; 9 bases line up with TRBD2. Material for sequencing was blood. The TCR sequence derives from a woman aged 25 to 39 in good health. The CDR3 DNA reads TGCGCCAGTAGTGTAGCGGGGGAACGTTCCTACGAGCAGTACTTC. Translated, it gives CASSVAGERSYEQYF. Full variable domain (remainder filled in from reference TRBV5-1 and TRBJ2-7): KAGVTQTPRYLIKTRGQQVTLSCSPISGHRSVSWYQQTPGQGLQFLFEYFSETQRNKGNFPGRFSGRQFSNSRSEMNVSTLELGDSALYLCASSVAGERSYEQYFGPGTRLTVT.